The 8 T cell receptor beta chains below were found in one sample sequenced in a study of blood T cell repertoires in COVID-19. TCRdb's table, derived via immunoSEQ multiplex PCR, lists solely in-frame clones and lacks some. The sample contains 200,000 to 250,000 clones, about 79% of which appear only once. The sample consisted of peripheral blood. The origin of the receptors is an elderly man with acute or convalescent COVID-19.

This clone was detected only a few times. The chain recombines TRBV2 with TRBJ2-2; 11 bases line up with TRBD2. Trimming removed 6 bases from V and 7 bases from J; junction bases left unmatched: 10. The CDR3 is 16 amino acids. CDR1 is SNHLY and CDR2 is FYNNEI in the germline V gene. The CDR3 protein is CASRGTSGPGGGELFF. In nucleotides, the CDR3 is TGTGCCAGCAGGGGGACTAGCGGACCCGGGGGCGGGGAGCTGTTTTTT.

V gene TRBV5-1 combines with J gene TRBJ2-1; 9 positions agree with TRBD1. Per germline, CDR1 SGHRS and CDR2 YFSETQ. J lost 8 bases, V lost 5 bases, and 14 bases had no gene match. There are 16 residues in the CDR3. The CDR3 nucleotides are TGCGCCAGCAGGACCAATACAGGGGGCGTTTTCCATGAGCAGTTCTTC. Amino acids: CASRTNTGGVFHEQFF.

The chain joins TRBV27 to TRBJ1-5, with TRBD1 as a possible D gene (6 bases). The V end was cut by 7 bases, the J end by 4 bases, with 17 bases between. There are 15 residues in the CDR3. The germline V gene has CDR1 MNHEY and CDR2 SMNVEV (reference sequence). CDR3 region: CASTSDRSGNQPQHF. CDR3 bases: TGTGCCAGCACCTCGGACAGATCGGGGAATCAGCCCCAGCATTTT.

The rearrangement joins TRBV7-2 to TRBJ1-2, with D unresolved. CDR3 length: 14 residues. V gave up 0 bases and J gave up 7 bases, with 12 bases separating them. The germline V gene has CDR1 SGHTA and CDR2 FQGNSA. The CDR3 DNA sequence: TGTGCCAGCAGCTTAGCTCTTAAACCCGGTGGCTACACCTTC. The encoded protein is CASSLALKPGGYTF.

This clone was found once. The same CDR3 arises from other DNA sequences in this sample as well. The chain uses TRBV18 and TRBJ1-1; TRBD1 matches 8 bases. With V trimmed by 3 bases and J by 1 base, 4 bases remained unmatched. CDR3 length: 15 residues. Per the germline V gene, CDR1 is KGHSH and CDR2 is LQKENI. CDR3 DNA sequence: TGTGCCAGCTCACCCGGACAGGGAACGAACACTGAAGCTTTCTTT. Protein: CASSPGQGTNTEAFF.

The chain employs TRBV10-2 and TRBJ2-3, with D possibly TRBD2 on 5 matching bases. The CDR3 totals 12 residues. Germline values: CDR1 WSHSY, CDR2 SAAADI. V lost 8 bases and J 4 bases, leaving 10 bases between the germline ends. CDR3 loop: CASGGSPDTQYF. The CDR3 DNA reads TGCGCCAGCGGAGGCTCGCCAGATACGCAGTATTTT.

The chain employs TRBV18 and TRBJ2-7; 11 bases match TRBD1. The length of the CDR3 is 19 residues. V lost 3 bases, J lost 1 base, and 14 bases stayed unmatched. Per the germline V gene, CDR1 is KGHSH and CDR2 is LQKENI. Written as DNA, the CDR3 is TGTGCCAGCTCACCGGCCGGGACAGGGGGTCGAAGAGGGTCCTACGAGCAGTACTTC. Residues: CASSPAGTGGRRGSYEQYF.

This clone was counted a few times. V usage is TRBV19 and J usage is TRBJ1-1; D might be TRBD1 (5 bases). The CDR3 runs 15 residues. The V end lost 5 bases, the J end lost 3 bases, and 16 bases lay between the germline ends. Per germline, CDR1 LNHDA and CDR2 SQIVND (reference sequence). This CDR3 is CASSSPWGRHTEAFF. For the CDR3, the DNA is TGTGCCAGTAGTTCCCCTTGGGGCCGGCACACTGAAGCTTTCTTT.